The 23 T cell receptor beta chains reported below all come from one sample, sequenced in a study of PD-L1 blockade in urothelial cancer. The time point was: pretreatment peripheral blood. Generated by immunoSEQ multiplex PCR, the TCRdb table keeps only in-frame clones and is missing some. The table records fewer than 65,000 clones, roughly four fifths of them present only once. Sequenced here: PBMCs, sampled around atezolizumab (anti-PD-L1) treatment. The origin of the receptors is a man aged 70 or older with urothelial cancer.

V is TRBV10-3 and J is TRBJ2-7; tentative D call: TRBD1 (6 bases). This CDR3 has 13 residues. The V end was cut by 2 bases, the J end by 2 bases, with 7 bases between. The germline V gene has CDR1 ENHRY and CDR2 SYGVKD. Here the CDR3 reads CAISEGQTYEQYF. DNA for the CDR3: TGTGCCATCAGTGAGGGACAGACCTACGAGCAGTACTTC.

This CDR3 reads CAIKEGGDEFF. The CDR3 DNA follows: TGTGCCATCAAAGAGGGAGGGGACGAGTTCTTC. The chain combines TRBV10-3 with TRBJ2-1; 7 bases agree with TRBD2. After removal of 7 bases from V and 14 bases from J, the junction contained 8 bases not matched to a gene. The CDR3 sequence is 11 residues long. Looked up from germline, CDR1 is ENHRY and CDR2 is SYGVKD.

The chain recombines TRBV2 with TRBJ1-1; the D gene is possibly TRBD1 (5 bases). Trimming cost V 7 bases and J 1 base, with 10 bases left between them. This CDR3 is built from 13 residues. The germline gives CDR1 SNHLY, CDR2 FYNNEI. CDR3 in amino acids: CASNLGENTEAFF. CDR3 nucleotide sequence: TGTGCCAGCAATTTAGGGGAGAACACTGAAGCTTTCTTT.

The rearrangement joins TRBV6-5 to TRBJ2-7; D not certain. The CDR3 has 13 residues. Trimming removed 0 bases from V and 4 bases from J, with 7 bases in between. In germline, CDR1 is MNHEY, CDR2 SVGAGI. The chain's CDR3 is CASSYSSSYEQYF. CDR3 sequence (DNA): TGTGCCAGCAGTTACTCCAGTTCGTACGAGCAGTACTTC.

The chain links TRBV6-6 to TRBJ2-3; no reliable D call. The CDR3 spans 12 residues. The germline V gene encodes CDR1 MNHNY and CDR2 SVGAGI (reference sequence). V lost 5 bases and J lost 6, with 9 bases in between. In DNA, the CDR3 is TGTGCCAGCAGTCCGGTTATGGATACGCAGTATTTT. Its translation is CASSPVMDTQYF.

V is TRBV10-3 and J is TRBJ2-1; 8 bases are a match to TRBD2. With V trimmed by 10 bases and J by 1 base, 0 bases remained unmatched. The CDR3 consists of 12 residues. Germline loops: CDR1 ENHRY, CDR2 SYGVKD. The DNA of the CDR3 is TGTGCCACGGGGGGGTCCTACAATGAGCAGTTCTTC. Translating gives CATGGSYNEQFF.

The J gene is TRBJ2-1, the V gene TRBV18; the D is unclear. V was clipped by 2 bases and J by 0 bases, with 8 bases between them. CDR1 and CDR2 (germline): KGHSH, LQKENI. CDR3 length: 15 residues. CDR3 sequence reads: CASSPTESSYNEQFF. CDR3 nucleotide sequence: TGTGCCAGCTCACCAACAGAGAGCTCCTACAATGAGCAGTTCTTC.

CDR3: CASSLYDRVWEPQHF. DNA of the CDR3: TGTGCCAGCAGCTTATACGACAGGGTGTGGGAGCCCCAGCATTTT. V usage is TRBV7-8 and J usage is TRBJ1-5; 7 positions agree with TRBD1. CDR1 and CDR2 from the germline V gene are SGHVS and FQNEAQ. CDR3 length equals 15 residues. V lost 2 bases to trimming and J lost 8 bases; unmatched junction nucleotides: 9.

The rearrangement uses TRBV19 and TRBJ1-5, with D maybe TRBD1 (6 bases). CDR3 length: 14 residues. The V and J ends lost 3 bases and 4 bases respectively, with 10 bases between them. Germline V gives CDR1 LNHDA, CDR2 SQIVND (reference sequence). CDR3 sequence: CASSIGQGNQPQHF. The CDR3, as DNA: TGTGCCAGTAGTATCGGGCAGGGGAATCAGCCCCAGCATTTT.

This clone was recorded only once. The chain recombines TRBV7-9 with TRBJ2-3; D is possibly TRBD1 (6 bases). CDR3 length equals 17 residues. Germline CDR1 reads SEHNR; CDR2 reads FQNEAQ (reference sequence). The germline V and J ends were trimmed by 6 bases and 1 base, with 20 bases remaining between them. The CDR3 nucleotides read TGTGCCAGCAGGCAAACCGGGACACCAATGGGCACAGATACGCAGTATTTT. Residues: CASRQTGTPMGTDTQYF.

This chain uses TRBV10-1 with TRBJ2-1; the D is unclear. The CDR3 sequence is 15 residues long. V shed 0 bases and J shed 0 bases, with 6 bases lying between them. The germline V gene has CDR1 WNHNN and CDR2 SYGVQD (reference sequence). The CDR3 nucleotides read TGCGCCAGCAGTGAGTCGGGCAGCTCCTACAATGAGCAGTTCTTC. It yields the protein CASSESGSSYNEQFF.

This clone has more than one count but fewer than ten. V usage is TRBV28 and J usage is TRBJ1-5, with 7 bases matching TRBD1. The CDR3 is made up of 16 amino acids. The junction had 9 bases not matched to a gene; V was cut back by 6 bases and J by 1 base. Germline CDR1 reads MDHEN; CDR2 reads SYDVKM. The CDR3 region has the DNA TGTGCCAGCAGAGTAGGGGGCTGGGGAAGCAATCAGCCCCAGCATTTT. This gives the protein CASRVGGWGSNQPQHF.

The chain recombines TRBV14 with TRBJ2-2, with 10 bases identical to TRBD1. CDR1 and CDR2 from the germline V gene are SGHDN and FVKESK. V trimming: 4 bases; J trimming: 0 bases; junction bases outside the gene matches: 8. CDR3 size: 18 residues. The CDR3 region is CASSPNRDRGPNTGELFF. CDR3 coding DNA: TGTGCCAGCAGCCCAAACCGGGACAGGGGTCCGAACACCGGGGAGCTGTTTTTT.

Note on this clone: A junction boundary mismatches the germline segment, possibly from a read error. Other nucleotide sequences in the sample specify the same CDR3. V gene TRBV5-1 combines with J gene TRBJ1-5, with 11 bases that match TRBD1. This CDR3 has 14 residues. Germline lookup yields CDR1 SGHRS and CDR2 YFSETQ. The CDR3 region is CASSAGQGDSSQHF. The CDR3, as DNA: TGTGCCAGCAGCGCGGGACAGGGGGATTCGTCCCAGCATTTT.

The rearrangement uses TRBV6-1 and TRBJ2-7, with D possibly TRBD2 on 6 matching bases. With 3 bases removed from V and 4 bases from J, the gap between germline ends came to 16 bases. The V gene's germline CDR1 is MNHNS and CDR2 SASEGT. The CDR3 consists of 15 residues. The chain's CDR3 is CASSERDLAGYEQYF. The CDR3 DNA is TGTGCCAGCAGTGAGAGGGATCTGGCGGGATACGAGCAGTACTTC.

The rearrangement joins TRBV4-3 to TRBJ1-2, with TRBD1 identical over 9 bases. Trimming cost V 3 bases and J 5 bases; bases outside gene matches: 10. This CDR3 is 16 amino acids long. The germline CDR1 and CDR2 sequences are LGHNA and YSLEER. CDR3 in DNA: TGCGCCAGCAGCCATACCCAGACAGGGGGAAGGTATGGCTACACCTTC. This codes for CASSHTQTGGRYGYTF.

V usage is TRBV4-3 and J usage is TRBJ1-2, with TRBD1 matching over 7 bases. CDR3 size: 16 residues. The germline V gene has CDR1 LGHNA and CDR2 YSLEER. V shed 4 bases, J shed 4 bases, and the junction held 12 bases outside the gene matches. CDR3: CASSRNPPGQIYGYTF. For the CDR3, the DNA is TGCGCCAGCAGCCGAAACCCTCCGGGACAGATCTATGGCTACACCTTC.

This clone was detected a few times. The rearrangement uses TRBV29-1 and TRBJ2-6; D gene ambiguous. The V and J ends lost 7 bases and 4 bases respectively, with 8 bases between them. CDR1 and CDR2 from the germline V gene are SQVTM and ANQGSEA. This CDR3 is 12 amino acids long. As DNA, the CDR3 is TGCAGCGGGGCTACCGGGGCCAACGTCCTGACTTTC. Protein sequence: CSGATGANVLTF.

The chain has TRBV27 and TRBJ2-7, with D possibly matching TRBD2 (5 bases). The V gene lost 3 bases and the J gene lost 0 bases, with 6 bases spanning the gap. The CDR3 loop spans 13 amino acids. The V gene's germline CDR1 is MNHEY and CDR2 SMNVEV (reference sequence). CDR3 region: CASSFGISYEQYF. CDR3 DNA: TGTGCCAGCAGTTTCGGGATCTCCTACGAGCAGTACTTC.

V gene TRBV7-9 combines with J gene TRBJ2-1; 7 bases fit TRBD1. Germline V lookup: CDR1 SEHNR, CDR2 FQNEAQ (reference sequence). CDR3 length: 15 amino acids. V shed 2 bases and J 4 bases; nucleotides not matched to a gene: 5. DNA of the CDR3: TGTGCCAGCAGCTTAATGAGGGGGCTATACAATGAGCAGTTCTTC. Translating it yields CASSLMRGLYNEQFF.

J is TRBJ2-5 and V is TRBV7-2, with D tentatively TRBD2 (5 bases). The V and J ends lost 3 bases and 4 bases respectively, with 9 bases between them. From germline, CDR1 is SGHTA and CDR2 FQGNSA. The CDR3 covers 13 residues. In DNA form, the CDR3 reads TGTGCCAGCAGCTTTCTAGCTAGAGAGACCCAGTACTTC. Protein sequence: CASSFLARETQYF.

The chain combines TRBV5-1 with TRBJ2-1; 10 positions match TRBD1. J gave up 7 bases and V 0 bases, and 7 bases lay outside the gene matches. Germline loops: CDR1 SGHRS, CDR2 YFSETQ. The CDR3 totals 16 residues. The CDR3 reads CASSLGGTGVLNEQFF. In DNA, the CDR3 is TGCGCCAGCAGCTTGGGGGGGACAGGGGTTTTGAATGAGCAGTTCTTC.

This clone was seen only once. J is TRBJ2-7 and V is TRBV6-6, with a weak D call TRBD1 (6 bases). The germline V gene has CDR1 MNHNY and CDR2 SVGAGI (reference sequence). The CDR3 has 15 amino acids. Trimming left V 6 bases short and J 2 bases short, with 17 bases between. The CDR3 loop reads CASSSGNRAPYEQYF. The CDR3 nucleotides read TGTGCCAGCAGCTCCGGCAACAGGGCGCCCTACGAGCAGTACTTC.